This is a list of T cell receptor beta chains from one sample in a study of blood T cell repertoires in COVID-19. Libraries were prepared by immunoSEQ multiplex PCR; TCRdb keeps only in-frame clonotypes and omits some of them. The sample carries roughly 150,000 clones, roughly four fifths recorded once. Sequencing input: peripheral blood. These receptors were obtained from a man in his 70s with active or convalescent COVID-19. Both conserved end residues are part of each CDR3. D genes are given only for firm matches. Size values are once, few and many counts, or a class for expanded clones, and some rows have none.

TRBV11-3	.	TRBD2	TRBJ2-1	CASSAGLALDEQFF	TGTGCCAGCAGCGCGGGACTAGCGTTGGATGAGCAGTTCTTC
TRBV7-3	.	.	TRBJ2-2	CASSLARDTGELFF	TGTGCCAGCAGCTTAGCTCGGGATACCGGGGAGCTGTTTTTT
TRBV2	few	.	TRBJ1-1	CASRQGSEAFF	TGTGCCAGCAGACAGGGCTCTGAAGCTTTCTTT
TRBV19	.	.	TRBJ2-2	CASSIGSANTGELFF	TGTGCCAGTAGTATAGGGAGCGCGAACACCGGGGAGCTGTTTTTT
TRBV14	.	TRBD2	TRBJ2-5	CASSHPSGGARETQYF	TGTGCCAGCAGCCATCCCAGCGGGGGGGCGAGGGAGACCCAGTACTTC
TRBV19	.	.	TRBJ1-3	CASSTRTVAGNTIYF	TGTGCCAGTAGTACCCGGACAGTTGCCGGAAACACCATATATTTT
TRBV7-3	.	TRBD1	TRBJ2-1	CASSPGTGQGVGPFF	TGTGCCAGCAGCCCCGGGACCGGACAGGGAGTAGGTCCGTTCTTC
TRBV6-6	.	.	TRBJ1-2	CASSPQDGYTF	TGTGCCAGCAGCCCCCAGGATGGCTACACCTTC
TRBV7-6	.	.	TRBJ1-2	CASSLGQRVYYGYTF	TGTGCCAGCAGCTTAGGACAGCGGGTTTACTATGGCTACACCTTC
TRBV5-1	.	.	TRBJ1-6	CASSLEGIGNSPLHF	TGCGCCAGCAGCTTGGAGGGGATCGGTAATTCACCCCTCCACTTT
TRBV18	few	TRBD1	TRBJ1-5	CASSPTTGSDQPQHF	TGTGCCAGCTCACCAACGACAGGGTCGGATCAGCCCCAGCATTTT
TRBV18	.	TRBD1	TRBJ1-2	CASSPTDRGGSYGYTF	TGTGCCAGCTCACCAACCGACAGGGGGGGATCCTATGGCTACACCTTC
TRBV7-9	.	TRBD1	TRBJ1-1	CASSFTGDTEAFF	TGTGCCAGCAGCTTTACAGGGGACACTGAAGCTTTCTTT
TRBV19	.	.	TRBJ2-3	CASRSRNEGDTQYF	TGTGCCAGTAGGAGCAGGAATGAGGGAGATACGCAGTATTTT
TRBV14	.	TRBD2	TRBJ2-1	CASSQEKLAGSTYNEQFF	TGTGCCAGCAGCCAAGAGAAGCTAGCGGGCTCCACCTACAATGAGCAGTTCTTC
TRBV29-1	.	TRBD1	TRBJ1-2	CSVRQGQGGYTF	TGCAGCGTTCGACAGGGCCAAGGGGGCTACACCTTC